This TCR beta chain comes out of a study of blood T cell repertoires in COVID-19. Background on the study: Nucleic acid was either cDNA or gDNA, and it came from T cells, B-cell-depleted T cells, or PBMCs.

Trimming cost V 6 bases and J 8 bases, with 13 bases left between them. This CDR3 contains 11 residues. Germline assignment: CDR1 DFQATT and CDR2 SNEGSKA (reference sequence). Original methodology: Nucleated cell counts were estimated from reference gene primer amplification. Profiled with immunoSEQ multiplex PCR; TCRdb holds only in-frame clones, not every one. That table supplies the V and J calls and clone size; D and trimming were determined from the DNA. The sample has some 190,000 clones, over 75% seen once. Recruited during active infection, patients (from Seattle) were subsequently followed longitudinally.

The rearrangement joins TRBV20-1 to TRBJ1-1, with D possibly being TRBD1 (6 bases). Sample: peripheral blood. This TCR was recovered from a man older than 75 with COVID-19, enrolled during active disease. The CDR3 spells CSAHRVQEAFF. In nucleotides, the CDR3 is TGCAGTGCACACAGGGTGCAGGAAGCTTTCTTT.